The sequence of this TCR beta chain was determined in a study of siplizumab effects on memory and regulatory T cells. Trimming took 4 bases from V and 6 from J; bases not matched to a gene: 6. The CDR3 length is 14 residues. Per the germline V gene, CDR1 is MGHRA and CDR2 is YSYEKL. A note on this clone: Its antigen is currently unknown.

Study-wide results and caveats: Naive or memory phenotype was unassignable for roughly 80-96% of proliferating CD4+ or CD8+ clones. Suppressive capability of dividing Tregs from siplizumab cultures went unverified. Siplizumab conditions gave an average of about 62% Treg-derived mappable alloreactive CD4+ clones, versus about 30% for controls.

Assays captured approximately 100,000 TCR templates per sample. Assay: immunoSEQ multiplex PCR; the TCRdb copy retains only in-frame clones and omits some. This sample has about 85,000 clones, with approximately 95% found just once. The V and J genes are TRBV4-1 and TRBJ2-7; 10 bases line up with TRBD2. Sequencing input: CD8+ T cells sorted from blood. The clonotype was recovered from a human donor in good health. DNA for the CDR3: TGCGCCAGCAGCCCCTCCGGGACTAGCGTCGAGCAGTACTTC. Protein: CASSPSGTSVEQYF.